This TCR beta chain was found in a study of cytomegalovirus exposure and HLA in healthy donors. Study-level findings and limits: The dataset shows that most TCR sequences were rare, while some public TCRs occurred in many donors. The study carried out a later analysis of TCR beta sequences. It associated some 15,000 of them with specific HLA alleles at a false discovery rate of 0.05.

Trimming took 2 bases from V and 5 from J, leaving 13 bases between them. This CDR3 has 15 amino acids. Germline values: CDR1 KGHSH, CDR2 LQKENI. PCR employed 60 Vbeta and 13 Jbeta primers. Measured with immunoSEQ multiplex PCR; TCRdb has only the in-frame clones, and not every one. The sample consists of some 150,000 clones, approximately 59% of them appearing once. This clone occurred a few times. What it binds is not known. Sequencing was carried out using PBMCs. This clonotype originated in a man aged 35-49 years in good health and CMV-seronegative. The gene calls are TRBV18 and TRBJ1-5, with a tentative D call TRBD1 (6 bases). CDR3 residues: CASSPLGGPHQPQHF. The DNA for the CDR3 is TGTGCCAGCTCACCATTAGGGGGTCCTCATCAGCCCCAGCATTTT.